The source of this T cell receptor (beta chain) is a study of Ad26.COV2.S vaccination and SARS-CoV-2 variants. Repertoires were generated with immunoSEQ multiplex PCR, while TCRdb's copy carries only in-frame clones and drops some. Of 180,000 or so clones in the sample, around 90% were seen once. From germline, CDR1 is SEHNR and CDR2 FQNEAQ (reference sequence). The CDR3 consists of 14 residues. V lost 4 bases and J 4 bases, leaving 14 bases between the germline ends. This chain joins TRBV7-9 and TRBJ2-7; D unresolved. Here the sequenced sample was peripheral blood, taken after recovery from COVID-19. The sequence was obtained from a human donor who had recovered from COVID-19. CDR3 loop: CASSSTPTVYEQYF. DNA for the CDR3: TGTGCCAGCAGCTCAACCCCTACTGTGTACGAGCAGTACTTC.